This T cell receptor (beta chain) was identified during a study of blood T cell repertoires in COVID-19. Overall study context: COVID-19 samples, acute and convalescent, were from the United States, Italy and Spain. PBMCs, B-cell-depleted T cells, or T cells provided the cDNA or gDNA that made up the material.

V was clipped by 8 bases and J by 4 bases; unmatched bases: 11. Per the germline V gene, CDR1 is SGHNT and CDR2 is YYREEE (reference sequence). The CDR3 runs to 15 residues. This clone was seen a few times. Study processing details: Amplification of reference gene primers was used by the study to estimate nucleated cell counts. Produced via immunoSEQ multiplex PCR; TCRdb's table is partial and in-frame only. V and J calls and clone size are as listed in that table; D and trimming were resolved from the DNA. This table has under 60,000 clones, around 83% appearing once. The clonotype comes from a human donor in a cohort sampled during active COVID-19. The sample consisted of peripheral blood. This rearrangement joins TRBV5-4 to TRBJ2-2; TRBD1 agrees at 7 bases. CDR3 DNA sequence: TGTGCCAGTTCGCTCCAGGGGGTGGGCACCGGGGAGCTGTTTTTT. Translation gives CASSLQGVGTGELFF.